This T cell receptor (beta chain) stems from a study of cytomegalovirus exposure and HLA in healthy donors. Points from the study as a whole: It was reported that the classifier diagnosed cytomegalovirus status with high specificity and sensitivity in both the original and validation cohorts.

The approximately 120-subject validation cohort, separate from the approximately 640-subject first cohort, included the donors. Data came from immunoSEQ multiplex PCR; TCRdb stores just in-frame clones and leaves some out. In the table there are 70,000 or so clones, about 94% of which are singletons. A note on this clone: Its cognate antigen is unknown.

This CDR3 has 16 amino acids. V shed 2 bases and J 5 bases; nucleotides not matched to a gene: 8. In germline, CDR1 is MDHEN, CDR2 SYDVKM. This receptor was taken from a man younger than 30 in good health and CMV-seropositive. The V call is TRBV28, the J call TRBJ2-1; 8 positions match TRBD1. Sequencing was carried out using PBMCs. The CDR3 DNA reads as TGTGCCAGCAGTTTACACGACAGGGGTTCCCACAATGAGCAGTTCTTC. Amino acids: CASSLHDRGSHNEQFF.